This entry is about one TCR beta chain. Profiling relied on immunoSEQ multiplex PCR, and the TCRdb table lists in-frame clones only, not all of them. The table records 200,000 to 300,000 clones, about 91% of them present only once. These data are taken from a study of blood T cell repertoires in COVID-19. Germline V gene sequence: CDR1 SGHVS, CDR2 FQNEAQ. The CDR3 covers 16 residues. The V gene end was trimmed by 5 bases and the J gene end by 3 bases; junction bases not matched to a gene: 7. The chain uses TRBV7-8 and TRBJ2-7, with 13 bases that match TRBD2. This TCR came from a woman aged 40 to 50 with acute COVID-19. The sample was PBMCs or T cells enriched from blood (not recorded which). CDR3: CASSTPGLAGNYEQYV. CDR3 nucleotides: TGTGCCAGCAGCACACCGGGACTAGCGGGAAACTACGAGCAGTACGTC.